This is a list of T cell receptor beta chains from one sample in a study of T cell changes during pregnancy in multiple sclerosis. Sequencing was performed with immunoSEQ multiplex PCR; in TCRdb, only in-frame clones are kept and a portion is missing. The sample records some 90,000 clones, roughly 90% being singletons. This material consisted of peripheral blood, taken in the first trimester of pregnancy. Receptor source: a female donor with multiple sclerosis, enrolled in a pregnancy study. CDR3s include the opening cysteine and the closing phenylalanine or tryptophan. A D gene is named only where the DNA matches it firmly. Some rows have no size entry. The others give once, few or many, or a class for an expanded clone.

d_call: TRBD1; j_call: TRBJ2-6; clone_size: .; v_call: TRBV25-1; cdr3_nt: TGTGCCAGCAGTAGGGACAGGGTCGAGTCTGGGGCCAACGTCCTGACTTTC; cdr3_aa: CASSRDRVESGANVLTF
d_call: TRBD2; j_call: TRBJ2-7; clone_size: .; v_call: TRBV7-2; cdr3_nt: TGTGCCAGCAGCCCATTGACTAGCGGGGCTTCCTCCTACGAGCAGTACTTC; cdr3_aa: CASSPLTSGASSYEQYF
d_call: .; j_call: TRBJ1-2; clone_size: few; v_call: TRBV5-1; cdr3_nt: TGCGCCAGCAGCTTGGAGGGGAGGGCAAATGGCTACACCTTC; cdr3_aa: CASSLEGRANGYTF
d_call: TRBD2; j_call: TRBJ2-1; clone_size: .; v_call: TRBV7-2; cdr3_nt: TGTGCCAGCAGCTTAGCGCGAAGCGGGGCCCTACTGGGTGAGCAGTTCTTC; cdr3_aa: CASSLARSGALLGEQFF
d_call: .; j_call: TRBJ2-5; clone_size: .; v_call: TRBV10-3; cdr3_nt: TGTGCCATCAGCGATGAGCGATGGGAGACCCAGTACTTC; cdr3_aa: CAISDERWETQYF
d_call: TRBD2; j_call: TRBJ2-7; clone_size: .; v_call: TRBV4-2; cdr3_nt: TGTGCCAGCAGCCCAAGACTAGCGGGAGCCAACGAGCAGTACTTC; cdr3_aa: CASSPRLAGANEQYF
d_call: .; j_call: TRBJ1-5; clone_size: .; v_call: TRBV5-6; cdr3_nt: TGTGCCAGCAGCCTCGATGCGGGGCCCCAGCATTTT; cdr3_aa: CASSLDAGPQHF
d_call: .; j_call: TRBJ1-2; clone_size: .; v_call: TRBV7-2; cdr3_nt: TGTGCCAGCAGCTTAGGGACAGCTAACTATGGCTACACCTTC; cdr3_aa: CASSLGTANYGYTF
d_call: TRBD2; j_call: TRBJ2-2; clone_size: .; v_call: TRBV5-4; cdr3_nt: TGTGCCAGCAGCCCGGGCGGGACTAGCGGCACCGGGGAGCTGTTTTTT; cdr3_aa: CASSPGGTSGTGELFF
d_call: TRBD2; j_call: TRBJ2-1; clone_size: .; v_call: TRBV4-2; cdr3_nt: TGTGCCAGCACCAAAGAAGCGGGAGCGGCCTACAATGAGCAGTTCTTC; cdr3_aa: CASTKEAGAAYNEQFF
d_call: TRBD1; j_call: TRBJ1-2; clone_size: .; v_call: TRBV6-1; cdr3_nt: TGTGCCAGTGGAATCCGGGACAGGAGCTATGGCTACACCTTC; cdr3_aa: CASGIRDRSYGYTF
d_call: .; j_call: TRBJ1-5; clone_size: once; v_call: TRBV11-2; cdr3_nt: TGTGCCAGCAGCGATCGGGACAATCAGCCCCAGCATTTT; cdr3_aa: CASSDRDNQPQHF
d_call: .; j_call: TRBJ2-7; clone_size: .; v_call: TRBV10-2; cdr3_nt: TGCGCCAGCAGTGCCCTGGGGGCGGTCCACGAGCAGTACTTC; cdr3_aa: CASSALGAVHEQYF
d_call: .; j_call: TRBJ2-2; clone_size: .; v_call: TRBV21-1; cdr3_nt: TGTGCCAGCAGCCCGAGGGCAGGGAGGGACACCGGGGAGCTGTTTTTT; cdr3_aa: CASSPRAGRDTGELFF
d_call: TRBD2; j_call: TRBJ2-3; clone_size: .; v_call: TRBV6-5; cdr3_nt: TGTGCCAGTTCGCGGGAGGCTCGCACAGATACGCAGTATTTT; cdr3_aa: CASSREARTDTQYF
d_call: TRBD1; j_call: TRBJ2-6; clone_size: .; v_call: TRBV5-1; cdr3_nt: TGCGCCAGCCGACCTCAAACAGGGGGCGAGGGGGCCAACGTCCTGACTTTC; cdr3_aa: CASRPQTGGEGANVLTF
d_call: .; j_call: TRBJ2-7; clone_size: .; v_call: TRBV7-2; cdr3_nt: TGTGCCAGCAGCTCCGGGCGAGCGGCCTACTACGAGCAGTACTTC; cdr3_aa: CASSSGRAAYYEQYF
d_call: .; j_call: TRBJ1-3; clone_size: .; v_call: TRBV19; cdr3_nt: TGTGCCAGTATCTATCCCGCGCGAAACACCATATATTTT; cdr3_aa: CASIYPARNTIYF
d_call: TRBD1; j_call: TRBJ2-7; clone_size: .; v_call: TRBV28; cdr3_nt: TGTGCCAGCAGGAGGGACAGGGGTCTCTACGAGCAGTACTTC; cdr3_aa: CASRRDRGLYEQYF
d_call: TRBD2; j_call: TRBJ2-2; clone_size: once; v_call: TRBV6-1; cdr3_nt: TGTGCCAGCAGTCCCGGACTAGCAGACCGGGAGCTGTTTTTT; cdr3_aa: CASSPGLADRELFF
d_call: .; j_call: TRBJ2-5; clone_size: .; v_call: TRBV2; cdr3_nt: TGTGCCAGCACTCGGGACTTTCTGTACCAAGAGACCCAGTACTTC; cdr3_aa: CASTRDFLYQETQYF
d_call: TRBD2; j_call: TRBJ2-1; clone_size: once; v_call: TRBV15; cdr3_nt: TGTGCCACCAGCAGAGATCGCAGCGGGAGGGTGAATGAGCAGTTCTTC; cdr3_aa: CATSRDRSGRVNEQFF
d_call: .; j_call: TRBJ2-1; clone_size: .; v_call: TRBV9; cdr3_nt: TGTGCCAGCAGCGTGTCAGGGAATGAGCAGTTCTTC; cdr3_aa: CASSVSGNEQFF
d_call: TRBD1; j_call: TRBJ1-1; clone_size: .; v_call: TRBV29-1; cdr3_nt: TGCAGCGCAGACAGGGGCCTGGGGACTGAAGCTTTCTTT; cdr3_aa: CSADRGLGTEAFF
d_call: TRBD2; j_call: TRBJ2-1; clone_size: .; v_call: TRBV5-6; cdr3_nt: TGTGCCAGCAGCTTGGATACTAGCGGAACCTACAATGAGCAGTTCTTC; cdr3_aa: CASSLDTSGTYNEQFF
d_call: TRBD2; j_call: TRBJ2-3; clone_size: .; v_call: TRBV10-1; cdr3_nt: TGCGCCAGCAGTAGCGGGGGTAGCACAGATACGCAGTATTTT; cdr3_aa: CASSSGGSTDTQYF
d_call: .; j_call: TRBJ1-2; clone_size: .; v_call: TRBV27; cdr3_nt: TGTGCCAGCAGTTTATGGGGGGAGTTCGGTGGCTACACCTTC; cdr3_aa: CASSLWGEFGGYTF
d_call: TRBD2; j_call: TRBJ2-1; clone_size: .; v_call: TRBV9; cdr3_nt: TGTGCCAGCAGCGTAGGGACTAGCGGGAGTAGGCCCGCGGGGTGGAATGAGCAGTTCTTC; cdr3_aa: CASSVGTSGSRPAGWNEQFF
d_call: .; j_call: TRBJ1-4; clone_size: .; v_call: TRBV4-1; cdr3_nt: TGCGCCGGCCCTCGGGGGGAGGGGGAAAAACTGTTTTTT; cdr3_aa: CAGPRGEGEKLFF
d_call: TRBD2; j_call: TRBJ2-2; clone_size: .; v_call: TRBV7-9; cdr3_nt: TGTGCCAGCAGTTGGGAGACTAGCGCTCCCGGGGAGCTGTTTTTT; cdr3_aa: CASSWETSAPGELFF
d_call: .; j_call: TRBJ2-7; clone_size: .; v_call: TRBV2; cdr3_nt: TGTGCCAGCAGTGTTTCGGTGCTTTACGAGCAGTACTTC; cdr3_aa: CASSVSVLYEQYF
d_call: TRBD2; j_call: TRBJ2-7; clone_size: few; v_call: TRBV11-2; cdr3_nt: TGTGCCAGCAGTCAAGAGGGGTGGGGAGGCGGGAGGCGCCAAGTCGAGCAGTACTTC; cdr3_aa: CASSQEGWGGGRRQVEQYF
d_call: TRBD1; j_call: TRBJ1-3; clone_size: .; v_call: TRBV12-5; cdr3_nt: TGTGCTAGTGGTTTGGGGGACAGGATCAAAGCCTTAAACACCATATATTTT; cdr3_aa: CASGLGDRIKALNTIYF
d_call: .; j_call: TRBJ2-7; clone_size: .; v_call: TRBV4-1; cdr3_nt: TGCGCCAGCAGCCAAGCACTAGGAACCTACGAGCAGTACTTC; cdr3_aa: CASSQALGTYEQYF
d_call: TRBD1; j_call: TRBJ1-1; clone_size: .; v_call: TRBV4-1; cdr3_nt: TGCGCCAGCAGCCAAGTTAACAGGGGGGCTGAAGCTTTCTTT; cdr3_aa: CASSQVNRGAEAFF
d_call: .; j_call: TRBJ2-7; clone_size: .; v_call: TRBV18; cdr3_nt: TGTGCCAGCGACCAAGGGCGGGGCTCCTACGAGCAGTACTTC; cdr3_aa: CASDQGRGSYEQYF